Listed below are T cell receptor beta chains from one sample, sequenced in a study of T cells after yellow fever vaccination. TCRdb passed the 5' RACE reads through MiXCR, listing each CDR3 protein once. The sample shows hundreds of thousands of distinct CDR3 sequences, 18% of them seen only once. Sample: PBMCs, taken before the yellow fever booster vaccination. The source is a young man who received the YFV17D yellow fever vaccine. The CDR3 runs from the conserved cysteine through the conserved F or W. Each record gives: V gene, J gene, clone size, D gene, CDR3 DNA, CDR3 protein. The D gene is left open where the match is weak. Size values are once, few and many counts, or a class for expanded clones, and some rows have none.

V gene: TRBV5-1
J gene: TRBJ2-5
clone size: few
D gene: NA
CDR3 DNA: TGCGCCAGCACCAAGGGACCTCAAGAGACCCAGTACTTC
CDR3 protein: CASTKGPQETQYF

V gene: TRBV6-5
J gene: TRBJ2-6
clone size: few
D gene: TRBD1
CDR3 DNA: TGTGCCACCTACCCTCTGGGACAGGGGATTCCTGGGGCCAACGTCCTGACTTTC
CDR3 protein: CATYPLGQGIPGANVLTF

V gene: TRBV7-9
J gene: TRBJ2-2
clone size: NA
D gene: NA
CDR3 DNA: TGTGCCAGCAGCTCCGGCGGCGGGGAGCTGTTTTTT
CDR3 protein: CASSSGGGELFF

V gene: TRBV5-1
J gene: TRBJ2-1
clone size: NA
D gene: NA
CDR3 DNA: TGCGCCAGCAGCCCTACACCACGGGAGACCTACAATGAGCAGTTCTTC
CDR3 protein: CASSPTPRETYNEQFF

V gene: TRBV6-5
J gene: TRBJ1-1
clone size: few
D gene: TRBD1
CDR3 DNA: TGTGCCAGCAGTTCAAACAGGGGCCCCTTGAACACTGAAGCTTTCTTT
CDR3 protein: CASSSNRGPLNTEAFF

V gene: TRBV28
J gene: TRBJ1-2
clone size: NA
D gene: NA
CDR3 DNA: TGTGCCAGCAGTTTGGGGGGTATCTATGGCTACACCTTC
CDR3 protein: CASSLGGIYGYTF

V gene: TRBV6-2/TRBV6-3
J gene: TRBJ2-1
clone size: NA
D gene: TRBD2
CDR3 DNA: TGTGCCAGCGAACCCAGCGGGGGGGTCTACAATGAGCAGTTCTTC
CDR3 protein: CASEPSGGVYNEQFF

V gene: TRBV6-2/TRBV6-3
J gene: TRBJ2-5
clone size: NA
D gene: NA
CDR3 DNA: TGTGCCAGCAGTTTGGGAGGGGGGGATGAGTCCCAGTACTTC
CDR3 protein: CASSLGGGDESQYF

V gene: TRBV7-2
J gene: TRBJ2-3
clone size: few
D gene: NA
CDR3 DNA: TGTGCCAGCAGCCGAACGTCCCTCAGCGATACGCAGTATTTT
CDR3 protein: CASSRTSLSDTQYF

V gene: TRBV12-3/TRBV12-4
J gene: TRBJ1-5
clone size: many
D gene: NA
CDR3 DNA: TGTGCCAGCAGTTCGACCGGGGGGGGCGCGGGGCAGCCCCAGCATTTT
CDR3 protein: CASSSTGGGAGQPQHF

V gene: TRBV29-1
J gene: TRBJ2-3
clone size: NA
D gene: NA
CDR3 DNA: TGCAGCGTTGAAAAGGTAGAAGCAGATACGCAGTATTTT
CDR3 protein: CSVEKVEADTQYF

V gene: TRBV3-1
J gene: TRBJ1-2
clone size: NA
D gene: TRBD1
CDR3 DNA: TGTGCCAGCAGCCACGGGACAGGGGCGCATGGCTACACCTTC
CDR3 protein: CASSHGTGAHGYTF

V gene: TRBV27
J gene: TRBJ1-1
clone size: NA
D gene: NA
CDR3 DNA: TGTGCCAGCAGCGTAAACACGGGAACCACTGAAGCTTTCTTT
CDR3 protein: CASSVNTGTTEAFF

V gene: TRBV5-4
J gene: TRBJ1-2
clone size: few
D gene: TRBD1
CDR3 DNA: TGTGCCAGCAGCCGAGACAGGGGGCAGTACGATGGCTACACCTTC
CDR3 protein: CASSRDRGQYDGYTF

V gene: TRBV7-3
J gene: TRBJ1-1
clone size: NA
D gene: NA
CDR3 DNA: TGTGCCAGCAGCAGGACTGGGGGCGAAGCTTTCTTT
CDR3 protein: CASSRTGGEAFF

V gene: TRBV20-1
J gene: TRBJ2-3
clone size: few
D gene: TRBD2
CDR3 DNA: TGCAGTGCTAGAGATCGGGGGGGCACAGATACGCAGTATTTT
CDR3 protein: CSARDRGGTDTQYF

V gene: TRBV5-1
J gene: TRBJ2-4
clone size: NA
D gene: TRBD1
CDR3 DNA: TGCGCCAGCAGCCCAGGACCGGGACAGGGGGTAGCCAAAAACATTCAGTACTTC
CDR3 protein: CASSPGPGQGVAKNIQYF

V gene: TRBV20-1
J gene: TRBJ2-3
clone size: NA
D gene: NA
CDR3 DNA: TGCAGTGCTAGAGAGGTTGGCGGGGTGATAGATACGCAGTATTTT
CDR3 protein: CSAREVGGVIDTQYF

V gene: TRBV6-5
J gene: TRBJ1-2
clone size: NA
D gene: NA
CDR3 DNA: TGTGCCAGCAGTGGATACAGGGCAGGCTATGGCTACACCTTC
CDR3 protein: CASSGYRAGYGYTF

V gene: TRBV20-1
J gene: TRBJ1-5
clone size: few
D gene: NA
CDR3 DNA: TGCAGTGCTTCCTGGGGGGGTGTTCAGCCCCAGCATTTT
CDR3 protein: CSASWGGVQPQHF

V gene: TRBV20-1
J gene: TRBJ2-6
clone size: NA
D gene: TRBD1
CDR3 DNA: TGCAGCCCAGGGGGCTCTGGGGCCAACGTCCTGACTTTC
CDR3 protein: CSPGGSGANVLTF

V gene: TRBV7-2
J gene: TRBJ1-4
clone size: few
D gene: TRBD1
CDR3 DNA: TGTGCCAGCAGCCCCCAGGGGGGGGCTAATGAAAAACTGTTTTTT
CDR3 protein: CASSPQGGANEKLFF

V gene: TRBV5-6
J gene: TRBJ2-7
clone size: NA
D gene: NA
CDR3 DNA: TGTGCCAGCAGCTGGGGGACCTGGGACGAGCAGTACTTC
CDR3 protein: CASSWGTWDEQYF

V gene: TRBV18
J gene: TRBJ2-3
clone size: NA
D gene: TRBD2
CDR3 DNA: TGTGCCAGCTCACCACCGGGGACTATCACAGATACGCAGTATTTT
CDR3 protein: CASSPPGTITDTQYF

V gene: TRBV19
J gene: TRBJ1-2
clone size: few
D gene: TRBD1
CDR3 DNA: TGTGCCAGTAGTAAGGGGGCCTCCCCAACCTATGGCTACACCTTC
CDR3 protein: CASSKGASPTYGYTF

V gene: TRBV10-3
J gene: TRBJ1-5
clone size: NA
D gene: NA
CDR3 DNA: TGTGCCATCAGCGACGACCGGGCCCAGCATTTT
CDR3 protein: CAISDDRAQHF

V gene: TRBV14
J gene: TRBJ2-1
clone size: NA
D gene: TRBD2
CDR3 DNA: TGTGCCAGCAGCCAAGGGACGCTGCGGGGGAGCTCCTACAATGAGCAGTTCTTC
CDR3 protein: CASSQGTLRGSSYNEQFF

V gene: TRBV5-1
J gene: TRBJ2-1
clone size: many
D gene: NA
CDR3 DNA: TGCGCCTGTCGGGTAGGGCTCGGTGACAATGAGCAGTTCTTC
CDR3 protein: CACRVGLGDNEQFF

V gene: TRBV24-1
J gene: TRBJ2-2
clone size: NA
D gene: TRBD1
CDR3 DNA: TGTGCCTCCCAGGGACAGGGAGCGACCGGGGAGCTGTTTTTT
CDR3 protein: CASQGQGATGELFF

V gene: TRBV7-6
J gene: TRBJ1-5
clone size: NA
D gene: NA
CDR3 DNA: TGTGCCAGCAGCCTAACCCCCACAGAAACTCAGCCCCAGCATTTT
CDR3 protein: CASSLTPTETQPQHF